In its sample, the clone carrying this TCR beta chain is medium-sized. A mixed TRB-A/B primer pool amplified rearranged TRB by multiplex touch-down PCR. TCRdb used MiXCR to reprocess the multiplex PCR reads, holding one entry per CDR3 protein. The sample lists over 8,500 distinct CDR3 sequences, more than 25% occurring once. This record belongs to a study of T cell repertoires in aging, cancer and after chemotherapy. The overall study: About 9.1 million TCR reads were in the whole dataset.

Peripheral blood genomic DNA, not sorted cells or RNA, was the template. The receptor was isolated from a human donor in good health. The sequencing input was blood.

As DNA, the CDR3 is TGTGCCAGCAGCCAGGGATTGGGGAAGTACGAGCAGTACTTC. Amino acids: CASSQGLGKYEQYF. The J gene is TRBJ2-7, the V gene TRBV7-2, with D tentatively TRBD1 (5 bases). This CDR3 contains 14 residues. Trimming shortened V by 5 bases and J by 4 bases, and 15 bases separated the two germline ends. CDR1 is SGHTA, CDR2 FQGNSA, per germline.